Detailed here is one T cell receptor (beta chain). The data belong to a study of blood T cell repertoires in COVID-19. Study processing details: Reference gene primer amplification yielded estimated nucleated cell counts. The data were produced by immunoSEQ multiplex PCR, yet TCRdb's version contains in-frame clones alone and is incomplete. V and J calls and clone size are as listed in that table; D and trimming were resolved from the DNA. The sample carries 70,000 or so clones, approximately 73% recorded once. The receptor was isolated from a man aged 60 to 69 with COVID-19, enrolled during active disease. Sequencing was performed on peripheral blood.

CDR3 sequence reads: CASSLGDRVNYGYTF. CDR3 sequence (DNA): TGTGCCAGCAGCTTAGGGGACAGGGTGAACTATGGCTACACCTTC. The rearrangement uses TRBV7-9 and TRBJ1-2; 9 nucleotides line up with TRBD1. Germline V CDR1 and CDR2: SEHNR, FQNEAQ (reference sequence). Germline trimming cut 1 base from V and 2 bases from J; bases unmatched to any gene: 2. This CDR3 has 15 residues. Using reference TRBV7-9 and TRBJ1-2 for the parts outside the CDR3, the full variable domain is DTGVSQNPRHKITKRGQNVTFRCDPISEHNRLYWYRQTLGQGPEFLTYFQNEAQLEKSRLLSDRFSAERPKGSFSTLEIQRTEQGDSAMYLCASSLGDRVNYGYTFGSGTRLTVV.